These 25 T cell receptor beta chains share one sample of origin, sequenced in a study of T cells in women clearing cervical HPV infection (dated by TCRdb to the late 2010s). Receptors were amplified or captured by the immunoSEQ multiplex PCR assay. This is the immuneACCESS table as TCRdb keeps it, with only in-frame sequences that have V and J called. A part of the clones is gone; compared with another copy, unresolved V genes explain less than half, and the rest is unexplained. The table held for this sample gives 30,000 or so clones. Under 4% of the sample goes to the ten largest clones. The sequencing input was blood buffy coat. The receptor set was obtained from a woman between 18 and 70 years old with a cervical HPV16 infection that either progressed to CIN3+ or cleared (not recorded which).

Worth noting for this clone: The read stops 3 residues short of the end of the CDR3; the missing end is completed from the germline J gene. The chain links TRBV19 to TRBJ2-3; D may be TRBD2 (5 bases). Germline CDR1 is LNHDA and CDR2 is SQIVND (reference sequence). The CDR3 has 15 residues. Between the trimmed V and J ends, which lost 2 bases and 8 bases, there was a span of 17 bases. The CDR3 protein is CASSILLASSGTQYF. The CDR3 bases that were read are TGTGCCAGTAGTATACTTCTAGCCTCGTCGGGTACG.

Regarding this clone: The read gets to within 3 residues of the CDR3 end, and the germline J gene fills in the rest. V usage is TRBV12-3 or TRBV12-4 and J usage is TRBJ2-7; 9 nucleotides align to TRBD2. The CDR3 contains 15 residues. The V and J ends lost 3 bases and 6 bases, in that order; junction bases with no gene match: 9. CDR3 amino acids: CASSFLVTSGSEQYF. Incomplete CDR3 DNA: TGTGCCAGCAGTTTTCTTGTGACTAGCGGTAGCGAG.

To note about this clone: The read ends 3 residues before the CDR3 terminus; that terminus is restored from the germline J gene. The genes are TRBV11-2 and TRBJ1-1; a possible D gene is TRBD1 (5 bases). V dropped 6 bases and J dropped 6 bases, with 14 bases sitting between them. The CDR3 runs to 13 residues. Germline CDR1 and CDR2: SGHAT and FQNNGV. This CDR3 is CASSTGRAAEAFF. The DNA read from the CDR3 is TGTGCCAGCAGTACGGGCAGGGCCGCTGAA.

Concerning this clone itself: The read terminates 3 residues before the CDR3 end, so the remaining end is supplied by the germline J gene. The rearrangement uses TRBV7-9 and TRBJ1-1; D remains unclear. Germline V gene sequence: CDR1 SEHNR, CDR2 FQNEAQ (reference sequence). CDR3 length equals 12 residues. Deletions cut 6 bases from V and 0 bases from J, with 5 bases between. The DNA read from the CDR3 is TGTGCCAGCAGGCGAATGAACACTGAA. Its protein is CASRRMNTE. The CDR3 as a whole reads CASRRMNTEAFF.

This clone ranks as medium-sized in terms of frequency. The CDR3 end lies 3 residues beyond the end of the read and is filled in from the germline J gene. This chain uses TRBV28 with TRBJ2-6; D is perhaps TRBD1 (6 bases). Germline CDR1 reads MDHEN; CDR2 reads SYDVKM. The CDR3 consists of 16 residues. Trimming removed 7 bases from V and 0 bases from J, with 13 bases in between. The CDR3 spells CASTRGPNSGANVLTF. The part of the CDR3 DNA that was read is TGTGCCAGCACCAGGGGACCCAACTCTGGGGCCAACGTC.

With respect to this clone: From the germline J gene comes the end of the CDR3, since the read stops 3 residues before it. The chain has TRBV5-4 and TRBJ2-7; 7 nucleotides line up with TRBD1. Unmatched junction bases numbered 5, after V lost 4 bases and J lost 4 bases. The CDR3 length is 13 residues. Germline V CDR1 and CDR2: SGHNT, YYREEE (reference sequence). The DNA read from the CDR3 is TGTGCCAGCAGCCCTGACAGGGATTACGAG. It translates to CASSPDRDYE. The CDR3 reads in full as CASSPDRDYEQYF. The full variable domain, rest sourced from reference TRBV5-4 and TRBJ2-7, is ETGVTQSPTHLIKTRGQQVTLRCSSQSGHNTVSWYQQALGQGPQFIFQYYREEENGRGNFPPRFSGLQFPNYSSELNVNALELDDSALYLCASSPDRDYEQYFGPGTRLTVT.

This CDR3 is CSAFGLAGTYNEQFF. The CDR3 bases that were read are TGCAGCGCCTTCGGATTAGCGGGCACCTACAATGAG. The chain is built from TRBV29-1 and TRBJ2-1; 7 nucleotides match TRBD2. The read falls 3 residues short of the CDR3 end, and the missing part is taken from the germline J gene. This CDR3 comprises 15 residues. V trimming: 7 bases; J trimming: 2 bases; junction bases outside the gene matches: 11. The germline gives CDR1 SQVTM, CDR2 ANQGSEA.

About this clone itself: The CDR3 extends 3 residues past the end of the read, so its final part is completed from the germline J gene. The chain links TRBV29-1 to TRBJ1-1; 9 nucleotides agree with TRBD1. The germline CDR1 and CDR2 sequences are SQVTM and ANQGSEA. V was pared by 5 bases and J by 3 bases, with 4 bases of the junction left unmatched. There are 13 residues in the CDR3. The CDR3 is CSVQQGAYTEAFF. The CDR3 bases that were read are TGCAGCGTTCAACAGGGGGCGTACACTGAA.

A word on this clone: The sequenced fragment ends 3 residues before the CDR3 boundary, so the rest is inferred from the germline J gene. The genes are TRBV29-1 and TRBJ2-1; 14 nucleotides agree with TRBD2. Germline CDR1 and CDR2: SQVTM and ANQGSEA. V shed 4 bases, J shed 0 bases, and the junction held 8 bases outside the gene matches. This CDR3 has 18 residues. The CDR3 sequence: CSVGRLAGGPGSYNEQFF. The CDR3 DNA, read in part, is TGCAGCGTTGGACGACTAGCGGGAGGGCCTGGCTCCTACAATGAG.

About this clone itself: The sequence runs out 3 residues before the end of the CDR3; the remainder is reconstructed from the germline J gene. The J gene is TRBJ2-1, the V gene TRBV5-4; D tentatively fits TRBD1 or TRBD2 (5 bases each). The CDR3 runs 14 residues. V lost 7 bases and J lost 0, with 11 bases in between. Germline CDR1 is SGHNT and CDR2 is YYREEE (reference sequence). CDR3 sequence reads: CASFEGSSYNEQFF. The covered CDR3 bases are TGTGCCAGCTTCGAGGGGAGCTCCTACAATGAG.

Concerning this clone itself: Sequencing ends 3 residues short of the CDR3 end; the germline J gene provides the rest. This chain connects TRBV5-1 to TRBJ2-7; D not certain. With 4 bases removed from V and 4 bases from J, the gap between germline ends came to 6 bases. The germline V gene encodes CDR1 SGHRS and CDR2 YFSETQ. The CDR3 is made up of 11 amino acids. The covered CDR3 bases are TGCGCCAGCAGCCCAGGATACGAG. This encodes CASSPGYE. The whole CDR3 sequence reads CASSPGYEQYF.

Turning to this clone: The read terminates 3 residues ahead of where the CDR3 ends, so the germline J gene completes it. The chain has TRBV7-3 and TRBJ2-3, with 9 nucleotides matching TRBD1. The germline gives CDR1 SGHTA, CDR2 FQGTGA. The CDR3 runs 14 residues. Trimming removed 5 bases from V and 4 bases from J; junction bases left unmatched: 4. The DNA read from the CDR3 is TGTGCCAGCAGCCAGGACAGGGGTTCAGATACG. It is translated as CASSQDRGSDT. From start to end, the CDR3 is CASSQDRGSDTQYF.

A note on this clone: The read comes to an end 3 residues before the CDR3 does, leaving the germline J gene to fill in the end. V usage is TRBV19 and J usage is TRBJ1-4; no firm D call. CDR3 length equals 11 residues. Germline values: CDR1 LNHDA, CDR2 SQIVND (reference sequence). CDR3 DNA (partial): TGTGCCAGTAGTATGGAAGGGAAA. This sequence encodes CASSMEGK. The CDR3 in full is CASSMEGKLFF. Filled out from reference TRBV19 and TRBJ1-4, the complete variable domain reads DGGITQSPKYLFRKEGQNVTLSCEQNLNHDAMYWYRQDPGQGLRLIYYSQIVNDFQKGDIAEGYSVSREKKESFPLTVTSAQKNPTAFYLCASSMEGKLFFGSGTQLSVL.

On this clone: With the read ending 3 residues before the CDR3 end, the germline J gene is used to fill in that end. V and J are TRBV4-2 and TRBJ2-3, with D unresolved. Between the trimmed V and J ends, which lost 1 base and 0 bases, there was a span of 11 bases. The germline V gene encodes CDR1 LGHNA and CDR2 YNFKEQ. The CDR3 totals 16 residues. CDR3 bases read: TGTGCCAGCAGCCAAGCGGCGGCGGATAGCACAGATACG. Protein product: CASSQAAADSTDT. The complete CDR3 reads CASSQAAADSTDTQYF.

Turning to this clone: Coverage ceases 3 residues before the CDR3 finishes, and the germline J gene fills in the end. The V call is TRBV4-2, the J call TRBJ1-5; 8 bases line up with TRBD1. Trimming took 0 bases from V and 6 from J; bases not matched to a gene: 7. The CDR3 runs to 16 residues. Germline V gives CDR1 LGHNA, CDR2 YNFKEQ. CDR3 DNA, as far as it was read: TGTGCCAGCAGCCAAGATCAGCAGGGGGCGATTCAGCCC. Protein product: CASSQDQQGAIQP. From start to end, the CDR3 is CASSQDQQGAIQPQHF.

On this clone: With the read ending 3 residues before the CDR3 end, the germline J gene is used to fill in that end. This chain uses TRBV2 with TRBJ2-4, with TRBD1 as a possible D gene (5 bases). V lost 4 bases and J lost 6, with 16 bases in between. The CDR3 spans 15 residues. Germline V gene sequence: CDR1 SNHLY, CDR2 FYNNEI. The CDR3 loop is CASSAQVRPGNIQYF. Incomplete CDR3 DNA: TGTGCCAGCAGTGCACAGGTACGCCCGGGAAACATT. Variable domain in full (rest from reference TRBV2 and TRBJ2-4): EPEVTQTPSHQVTQMGQEVILRCVPISNHLYFYWYRQILGQKVEFLVSFYNNEISEKSEIFDDQFSVERPDGSNFTLKIRSTKLEDSAMYFCASSAQVRPGNIQYFGAGTRLSVL.

Comments on this clone: Read sequence stops 3 residues before the CDR3 end, and the germline J gene provides the missing end. The rearrangement joins TRBV5-1 to TRBJ2-1; D is uncertain. Trimming shortened V by 0 bases and J by 4 bases, and 5 bases separated the two germline ends. There are 13 residues in the CDR3. Looked up from germline, CDR1 is SGHRS and CDR2 is YFSETQ. The CDR3 protein is CASSLGLYNEQFF. The sequenced part of the CDR3 DNA is TGCGCCAGCAGCTTGGGACTTTACAATGAG.

Regarding this clone: From the germline J gene comes the end of the CDR3, since the read stops 3 residues before it. V and J are TRBV5-1 and TRBJ1-3; D is ambiguous. From germline, CDR1 is SGHRS and CDR2 YFSETQ. The ends were cut back, 4 bases at V and 0 bases at J, with 11 bases in the middle. CDR3 length: 15 residues. CDR3 residues: CASSPSLGSGNTIYF. The part of the CDR3 DNA that was read is TGCGCCAGCAGCCCTTCGCTAGGCTCTGGAAACACC.

Worth noting for this clone: The read ends 3 residues early relative to the CDR3; the germline J gene fills the gap. V usage is TRBV19 and J usage is TRBJ2-7; 10 positions match TRBD1. Germline V gives CDR1 LNHDA, CDR2 SQIVND (reference sequence). V lost 5 bases, J lost 4 bases, and 5 bases stayed unmatched. CDR3 length: 14 amino acids. The CDR3 DNA, read in part, is TGTGCCAGTAGTGGCCGGGACAGGGGTTACGAG. Encoded protein: CASSGRDRGYE. The CDR3, in full, reads CASSGRDRGYEQYF.

About this clone itself: The observed sequence ends 3 residues before the CDR3 terminus, with the missing tail filled in from the germline J gene. V and J are TRBV5-6 and TRBJ2-2; a possible D gene is TRBD2 (7 bases). Germline CDR1 SGHDT, CDR2 YYEEEE. This CDR3 contains 14 residues. V lost 3 bases, J lost 5 bases, and 11 bases lay in between. This chain's CDR3 is CASSSAGATGELFF. CDR3 bases read: TGTGCCAGCAGCTCCGCGGGGGCGACCGGGGAG.

A note on this clone: One junction end disagrees with the germline gene, perhaps due to a read error. The read ends 3 residues early relative to the CDR3; the germline J gene fills the gap. The same CDR3 also results from other DNA sequences found in this sample. This chain links TRBV5-6 with TRBJ1-3; D uncertain. CDR1 is SGHDT and CDR2 is YYEEEE in the germline V gene. The CDR3 is 15 residues long. The chain's CDR3 is CASSPPRGLGNTIYF. The covered CDR3 bases are TGTGCCAGCAGCCCCCCGCGGGGTCTCGGAAACACA.

In regard to this clone: The read ends 3 residues shy of where the CDR3 ends; the end is completed using the germline J gene. The V and J genes are TRBV19 and TRBJ2-5; D not certain. Per the germline V gene, CDR1 is LNHDA and CDR2 is SQIVND (reference sequence). Trimming removed 3 bases from V and 1 base from J, with 6 bases in between. The CDR3 consists of 13 residues. The sequenced CDR3 bases are TGTGCCAGTAGTATTGCCAGCCAAGAGACC. It encodes CASSIASQET. The complete CDR3 sequence is CASSIASQETQYF.

Points on this clone: The read falls 3 residues short of the CDR3 end, and the missing part is taken from the germline J gene. The gene calls are TRBV20-1 and TRBJ2-1; 7 bases map to TRBD2. The germline gives CDR1 DFQATT, CDR2 SNEGSKA (reference sequence). CDR3 length: 16 amino acids. Germline trimming cut 1 base from V and 1 base from J; bases unmatched to any gene: 7. The sequenced CDR3 bases are TGCAGTGCTAGAGTCTCCCTAGCGGAGTCCTACAATGAG. This sequence encodes CSARVSLAESYNE. The full CDR3 reads CSARVSLAESYNEQFF.

Of note for this clone: The CDR3 is cut off 3 residues early in the read; its end comes from the germline J gene. V usage is TRBV7-2 and J usage is TRBJ1-1, with D unclear. V was shortened by 0 bases and J by 0 bases, with 5 bases between the two germline ends. The CDR3 is made up of 14 amino acids. The germline CDR1 and CDR2 sequences are SGHTA and FQGNSA. CDR3 in amino acids: CASSLAYLNTEAFF. Partial CDR3 DNA: TGTGCCAGCAGCTTAGCTTACTTGAACACTGAA.

With regard to this clone: The sequence runs out 3 residues before the end of the CDR3; the remainder is reconstructed from the germline J gene. The rearrangement joins TRBV28 to TRBJ2-3; no firm D call. Germline V gene lookup returns CDR1 MDHEN and CDR2 SYDVKM. V lost 4 bases, J lost 2 bases, and 13 bases lay in between. The CDR3 loop spans 15 amino acids. Here the CDR3 reads CASSSAELHTDTQYF. The CDR3 DNA, read in part, is TGTGCCAGCAGTTCGGCGGAGCTCCACACAGATACG.